This record covers a single T cell receptor beta chain. Its antigen remains unidentified. The data are from a study of cytomegalovirus exposure and HLA in healthy donors. Findings and caveats of the study: There was a cluster of highly shared sequence variants that was likely a sequencing artifact.

PCR used 60 Vbeta primers and 13 Jbeta primers. Only in-frame clones appear in the TCRdb table, and some are missing; sequencing was by immunoSEQ multiplex PCR. Here the sample spans roughly 74,000 clones, 78% being singletons. This CDR3 region has 17 residues. Trimming took 1 base from V and 0 from J, leaving 13 bases between them. Looked up from germline, CDR1 is SGHVS and CDR2 is FNYEAQ. The chain couples TRBV7-6 to TRBJ2-1, with D unresolved. Material for sequencing was PBMCs. The clonotype originates from a man in his forties in good health and CMV-seronegative. The chain's CDR3 is CASSLGLAPSSYNEQFF. Here the CDR3 DNA reads TGTGCCAGCAGCTTAGGACTTGCCCCAAGCTCCTACAATGAGCAGTTCTTC.